This paragraph reports one TCR beta chain. Its specificity is not known. A much larger clone differs from this one at a single base, so this may be a read error. The template was RNA from unsorted bulk tissue. The sample comes from a study of tumor and adjacent non-tumor tissue in lung cancer. Study in general: Aged about 31 to 85 years, patients included roughly ten men and roughly 5 women with stage I to III disease. Each sample yielded approximately 4 million productive TCRbeta reads on average. Study-level points and caveats: Compared with tumor, normal lung showed significantly lower TCR diversity.

Three rounds of nested PCR, following a modified ARM-PCR protocol, produced the TCRbeta library. TCRdb itself ran the multiplex PCR reads through MiXCR, one entry per CDR3 protein. The sample consists of some 200,000 distinct CDR3 sequences, less than 80% of them appearing once. The V gene lost 4 bases and the J gene lost 4 bases, with 9 bases spanning the gap. The germline V gene encodes CDR1 SGHDT and CDR2 YYEEEE. The CDR3 is 13 amino acids. The sequence was obtained from a man aged 60 to 75 with non-small cell lung cancer. The sample was lung tumor tissue. V gene TRBV5-6 combines with J gene TRBJ2-1, with D unresolved. CDR3 nucleotides: TGTGCCAGCAGCGCTCAAGGGTACAATGAGCAGTTCTTC. This encodes CASSAQGYNEQFF.